This TCR beta chain is from a study of radiotherapy plus CTLA-4 blockade in lung cancer. Across the whole study: Disease control reached approximately 31%, with objective responses in 15% to 20%.

Study-wide results and caveats: Early blood T cell clone dynamics, with interferon-beta, were reported to best predict response. TCR clones originating in tumors grew in number in blood after radiotherapy plus ipilimumab.

On this clone: Its antigen is not identified.

Only in-frame clones appear in the TCRdb table, and some are missing; sequencing was by immunoSEQ multiplex PCR. The sample yields about 120,000 clones, 75% to 90% seen once. With V trimmed by 4 bases and J by 10 bases, 8 bases remained unmatched. CDR1 and CDR2 from the germline V gene are SGHAT and FQDESV (reference sequence). There are 15 residues in the CDR3. The J gene is TRBJ2-1, the V gene TRBV11-1; 12 bases match TRBD2. Sequencing used peripheral blood, obtained from a patient treated with radiotherapy plus ipilimumab. The TCR originated in a human donor with non-small cell lung cancer that progressed on radiotherapy plus ipilimumab. As DNA, the CDR3 is TGTGCCAGCAGCTCCCGACTAGCGGGAGTTCGGGAGCAGTTCTTC. It yields the protein CASSSRLAGVREQFF.